Listed here are 20 T cell receptor beta chains from one sample, sequenced in a study of early T cells in non-severe SARS-CoV-2 infection. MiXCR, run by TCRdb on the 5' RACE reads, gives a single entry per CDR3 protein. The data hold roughly 71,000 distinct CDR3 sequences, with around 13% observed a single time. The material sequenced was whole blood. All receptors derive from an adult who was a healthcare worker with PCR-confirmed SARS-CoV-2 infection or an uninfected control (not recorded which).

The CDR3 nucleotides are TGCGCCAGCAGCCAAGACCTAAGGGGGCTAGAGGAGACCCAGTACTTC. Protein sequence: CASSQDLRGLEETQYF. The J gene is TRBJ2-5, the V gene TRBV4-1, with 7 bases identical to TRBD1. CDR1 is MGHRA and CDR2 is YSYEKL in the germline V gene. The CDR3 has 16 residues. Trimming cost V 0 bases and J 5 bases; bases outside gene matches: 9.

This clonotype was counted only a few times. This chain uses TRBV7-8 with TRBJ2-7, with D perhaps TRBD1 (6 bases). Trimming cost V 5 bases and J 3 bases, with 14 bases left between them. Germline-derived CDR1 and CDR2 are SGHVS and FQNEAQ. The CDR3 runs 14 residues. CDR3 coding DNA: TGTGCCAGCAGCAGTCGGGACACAATCTACGAGCAGTACTTC. Amino acid sequence: CASSSRDTIYEQYF. Full variable domain (missing parts from reference TRBV7-8 and TRBJ2-7): GAGVSQSPRYKVAKRGQDVALRCDPISGHVSLFWYQQALGQGPEFLTYFQNEAQLDKSGLPSDRFFAERPEGSVSTLKIQRTQQEDSAVYLCASSSRDTIYEQYFGPGTRLTVT.

This clonotype was counted ten times or more. The chain has TRBV4-1 and TRBJ2-1, with D unresolved. Per germline, CDR1 MGHRA and CDR2 YSYEKL. The V end was cut by 1 base, the J end by 0 bases, with 7 bases between. The CDR3 is made up of 15 amino acids. CDR3 in amino acids: CASSQVVTSYNEQFF. CDR3 nucleotides: TGCGCCAGCAGCCAAGTGGTGACCTCCTACAATGAGCAGTTCTTC.

This clonotype was counted at least ten times. The genes are TRBV20-1 and TRBJ2-6; 9 bases agree with TRBD1. Trimming took 5 bases from V and 2 from J; bases not matched to a gene: 4. Germline V CDR1 and CDR2: DFQATT, SNEGSKA (reference sequence). The CDR3 is 15 residues long. CDR3 protein: CSAARTGAGANVLTF. CDR3 DNA: TGCAGTGCTGCCCGGACAGGGGCTGGGGCCAACGTCCTGACTTTC.

This clonotype has just one count. The V and J genes are TRBV13 and TRBJ1-6; maybe TRBD1 (6 bases). The CDR3 sequence is 14 residues long. Trimming cost V 8 bases and J 3 bases, with 11 bases left between them. CDR1 is PRHDT, CDR2 FYEKMQ, per germline (reference sequence). CDR3 amino acids: CASSGTSYNSPLHF. As DNA, the CDR3 is TGTGCCAGCTCAGGGACAAGCTATAATTCACCCCTCCACTTT.

This clonotype was seen at least ten times. CDR3 region: CSVEDTDTQYF. CDR3 in DNA: TGCAGCGTTGAAGACACAGATACGCAGTATTTT. The chain is built from TRBV29-1 and TRBJ2-3; D not resolved. The CDR3 runs to 11 residues. V dropped 0 bases and J dropped 2 bases, with 0 bases sitting between them. In germline, CDR1 is SQVTM, CDR2 ANQGSEA.

The chain is built from TRBV28 and TRBJ1-6; D is uncertain. This CDR3 comprises 14 residues. Germline CDR1 reads MDHEN; CDR2 reads SYDVKM. The ends were cut back, 1 base at V and 5 bases at J, with 6 bases in the middle. The CDR3 nucleotides are TGTGCCAGCAGTTTATACATAGATAATTCACCCCTCCACTTT. It yields the protein CASSLYIDNSPLHF.

The J gene is TRBJ2-5, the V gene TRBV5-1; TRBD1 matches at 9 bases. With V trimmed by 4 bases and J by 5 bases, 9 bases remained unmatched. The CDR3 has 15 residues. Germline V CDR1 and CDR2: SGHRS, YFSETQ. The CDR3 is CASSRGQGQGETQYF. The DNA for the CDR3 is TGCGCCAGCAGCCGGGGACAGGGTCAGGGGGAGACCCAGTACTTC.

This clonotype turned up a few times. The chain couples TRBV4-1 to TRBJ1-2; no firm D call. This CDR3 contains 15 residues. The V and J ends lost 5 bases and 8 bases respectively, with 21 bases between them. Germline V gene data show CDR1 as MGHRA and CDR2 as YSYEKL. CDR3 sequence: CASSFQEGYEEGYTF. The CDR3 nucleotides are TGCGCCAGCAGCTTCCAAGAGGGTTATGAGGAGGGCTACACCTTC.

This clonotype was picked up a small number of times. The chain uses TRBV29-1 and TRBJ1-2; D is uncertain. CDR1 is SQVTM, CDR2 ANQGSEA, per germline. Trimming took off 3 bases at V and 1 base at J, with 9 bases between the two ends. This CDR3 spans 13 amino acids. The CDR3 nucleotides are TGCAGCGTTGAGTGGCACCATAACTATGGCTACACCTTC. Protein: CSVEWHHNYGYTF.

The chain employs TRBV29-1 and TRBJ2-5; weak D call: TRBD2 (5 bases). The ends were cut back, 6 bases at V and 2 bases at J, with 19 bases in the middle. Germline V gives CDR1 SQVTM, CDR2 ANQGSEA. CDR3 size: 15 residues. As DNA, the CDR3 is TGCAGCGTCGGGGTGTCCGGAAGCAGGCAAGAGACCCAGTACTTC. It encodes CSVGVSGSRQETQYF. Drawing the rest from reference TRBV29-1 and TRBJ2-5, the complete variable domain is SAVISQKPSRDICQRGTSLTIQCQVDSQVTMMFWYRQQPGQSLTLIATANQGSEATYESGFVIDKFPISRPNLTFSTLTVSNMSPEDSSIYLCSVGVSGSRQETQYFGPGTRLLVL.

This clonotype was seen ten or more times. This chain uses TRBV28 with TRBJ2-7; no clear D gene. V was trimmed by 2 bases and J by 2 bases, leaving 7 bases between them. The CDR3 runs to 13 residues. Germline lookup yields CDR1 MDHEN and CDR2 SYDVKM. The CDR3 here is CASSLQNPYEQYF. CDR3 coding DNA: TGTGCCAGCAGTTTACAAAATCCCTACGAGCAGTACTTC.

This clonotype was seen only a few times. The chain carries TRBV7-9 and TRBJ2-1, with a tentative D call TRBD2 (5 bases). This CDR3 region has 13 residues. The germline V gene encodes CDR1 SEHNR and CDR2 FQNEAQ (reference sequence). V lost 1 base to trimming and J lost 9 bases, with 10 bases between them. CDR3 sequence (DNA): TGTGCCAGCAGCTTAGAGCCCGGGGTTGAGCAGTTCTTC. It translates to CASSLEPGVEQFF.

This clonotype was recorded many times. The chain carries TRBV7-2 and TRBJ2-2; no clear D gene. Germline CDR1 reads SGHTA; CDR2 reads FQGNSA. V was trimmed by 1 base and J by 7 bases, leaving 7 bases between them. The CDR3 consists of 13 residues. The DNA of the CDR3 is TGTGCCAGCAGCTTAGACAGTTTCGGGGAGCTGTTTTTT. Translation gives CASSLDSFGELFF.

This clonotype was recorded at least ten times. The genes are TRBV11-2 and TRBJ1-2; possible D gene TRBD1, 5 bases. The V end was cut by 1 base, the J end by 8 bases, with 14 bases between. The CDR3 is made up of 14 amino acids. Germline-derived CDR1 and CDR2 are SGHAT and FQNNGV. The chain's CDR3 is CASSLVLTGRGYTF. The CDR3 DNA reads TGTGCCAGCAGCTTAGTTTTAACAGGACGGGGCTACACCTTC.

The J gene is TRBJ2-7, the V gene TRBV9; D is possibly TRBD1 (6 bases). This CDR3 has 14 residues. Germline V CDR1 and CDR2: SGDLS, YYNGEE. V dropped 4 bases and J dropped 3 bases, with 14 bases sitting between them. The CDR3 nucleotides are TGTGCCAGCAGCCCACGGGACATCATCTACGAGCAGTACTTC. Its translation: CASSPRDIIYEQYF.

This sequence joins TRBV24-1 and TRBJ2-2; 7 bases are shared with TRBD1. The CDR3 sequence is 14 residues long. Trimming at V came to 4 bases and at J to 5 bases, leaving 3 bases not matched to a gene. Germline CDR1 KGHDR, CDR2 SFDVKD. CDR3 residues: CATSDSQGTGELFF. In DNA, the CDR3 is TGTGCCACCAGTGACTCACAGGGGACCGGGGAGCTGTTTTTT.

This clonotype was counted ten times or more. The chain joins TRBV7-2 to TRBJ2-7; D gene uncertain. This CDR3 has 13 amino acids. Per the germline V gene, CDR1 is SGHTA and CDR2 is FQGNSA. Trimming took 0 bases from V and 3 from J, leaving 6 bases between them. The CDR3 DNA reads TGTGCCAGCAGCTTAGCGAAACTCTACGAGCAGTACTTC. Protein sequence: CASSLAKLYEQYF.

This chain links TRBV10-3 with TRBJ1-6; 7 bases fit TRBD1. The J segment lost 8 bases and the V segment lost 6 bases, leaving 1 base of the junction unmatched. The CDR3 sequence is 12 residues long. The germline CDR1 and CDR2 sequences are ENHRY and SYGVKD. CDR3 protein: CAIRGTDSPLHF. The CDR3 nucleotides are TGTGCCATCAGAGGGACAGATTCACCCCTCCACTTT.

The V gene is TRBV18, the J gene TRBJ1-1; possible D gene TRBD1, 6 bases. CDR1 and CDR2 from the germline V gene are KGHSH and LQKENI. This CDR3 is built from 16 residues. Trimming pared 3 bases from V and 0 bases from J, leaving 14 bases between. This CDR3 reads CASSPWTASMNTEAFF. CDR3 DNA sequence: TGTGCCAGCTCACCTTGGACAGCAAGCATGAACACTGAAGCTTTCTTT.